What follows are 15 T cell receptor beta chains derived from one specimen sequenced in a study of blood T cell repertoires in COVID-19. This table comes from immunoSEQ multiplex PCR, and its TCRdb copy is limited to in-frame clones, with some not included. The sample shows a few hundred thousand clones, about 85% of them seen only once. What was sequenced was PBMCs or T cells enriched from blood (not recorded which). These receptors all come from a woman in her sixties who had recovered from COVID-19.

The table lists this clone with a count of one. J is TRBJ2-5 and V is TRBV20-1; D is unresolved. The CDR3 runs 16 residues. V lost 3 bases to trimming and J lost 2 bases, with 19 bases between them. Germline V gives CDR1 DFQATT, CDR2 SNEGSKA (reference sequence). The CDR3 reads CSASYPRVPVQETQYF. In nucleotides, the CDR3 is TGCAGTGCTAGTTACCCTCGGGTACCAGTTCAAGAGACCCAGTACTTC.

The V call is TRBV12-3 or TRBV12-4, the J call TRBJ2-1; D not certain. The CDR3 runs 13 residues. Trimming took off 5 bases at V and 10 bases at J, with 15 bases between the two ends. The DNA of the CDR3 is TGTGCCAGCAGTCCCTCGGTGGGCTCCGAGCAGTTCTTC. Translating it yields CASSPSVGSEQFF.

V is TRBV7-2 and J is TRBJ1-3; TRBD1 agrees at 7 bases. CDR3 length: 19 amino acids. V shed 5 bases and J 0 bases; nucleotides not matched to a gene: 16. CDR1 SGHTA and CDR2 FQGNSA come from the germline V gene. This chain's CDR3 is CASSPLRGPGTYSGNTIYF. CDR3 in DNA: TGTGCCAGCAGCCCGCTGAGGGGGCCGGGGACCTACTCTGGAAACACCATATATTTT.

Concerning this clone itself: Other DNA sequences in the sample encode the same CDR3. The CDR3 DNA sequence: TGTGCCAGCAGCTTAGGGGGAGGGAAAGAGACCCAGTACTTC. The encoded protein is CASSLGGGKETQYF. V usage is TRBV11-2 and J usage is TRBJ2-5, with 7 bases aligning to TRBD2. CDR3 length equals 14 residues. Trimming cost V 1 base and J 3 bases; bases outside gene matches: 2. The V gene's germline CDR1 is SGHAT and CDR2 FQNNGV.

This chain connects TRBV9 to TRBJ1-5; TRBD1 matches 8 bases. Germline CDR1 is SGDLS and CDR2 is YYNGEE. Trimming at V came to 0 bases and at J to 7 bases, leaving 3 bases not matched to a gene. The CDR3 runs 14 residues. CDR3 residues: CASSVEDRVQPQHF. The DNA for the CDR3 is TGTGCCAGCAGCGTAGAGGACAGGGTCCAGCCCCAGCATTTT.

V and J are TRBV5-1 and TRBJ1-2; D might be TRBD1 (6 bases). Trimming took off 6 bases at V and 8 bases at J, with 14 bases between the two ends. The CDR3 contains 12 residues. Per the germline V gene, CDR1 is SGHRS and CDR2 is YFSETQ. For the CDR3, the DNA is TGCGCCAGCACCGAACAGGGCCGGGGCTACACCTTC. This codes for CASTEQGRGYTF. Based on the CDR3 plus reference TRBV5-1 and TRBJ1-2, the full variable domain is KAGVTQTPRYLIKTRGQQVTLSCSPISGHRSVSWYQQTPGQGLQFLFEYFSETQRNKGNFPGRFSGRQFSNSRSEMNVSTLELGDSALYLCASTEQGRGYTFGSGTRLTVV.

This sequence joins TRBV6-5 and TRBJ2-7; TRBD1 agrees at 8 bases. V was clipped by 8 bases and J by 6 bases; unmatched bases: 6. This CDR3 region has 12 residues. From germline, CDR1 is MNHEY and CDR2 SVGAGI. Here the CDR3 DNA reads TGTGCCAGCGCAGACAGGGGACCCGAGCAGTACTTC. As protein: CASADRGPEQYF.

The chain links TRBV6-5 to TRBJ2-2; D gene ambiguous. With 8 bases removed from V and 2 bases from J, the gap between germline ends came to 9 bases. CDR3 length equals 13 residues. Germline CDR1 and CDR2: MNHEY and SVGAGI. The CDR3 here is CASQKFNTGELFF. Written as DNA, the CDR3 is TGTGCCAGCCAAAAATTCAACACCGGGGAGCTGTTTTTT.

The gene calls are TRBV11-2 and TRBJ1-1; perhaps TRBD1 as D (6 bases). The CDR3 totals 14 residues. Deletions cut 4 bases from V and 6 bases from J, with 15 bases between. Germline CDR1 is SGHAT and CDR2 is FQNNGV. CDR3 loop: CASSSTGLFAEAFF. In DNA, the CDR3 is TGTGCCAGCAGCTCCACAGGGCTTTTCGCTGAAGCTTTCTTT.

The chain carries TRBV18 and TRBJ2-7; 7 nucleotides line up with TRBD1. Losses at the gene ends were 4 bases for V and 4 bases for J; bases not matched to a gene: 1. The germline gives CDR1 KGHSH, CDR2 LQKENI. The CDR3 contains 12 residues. CDR3 DNA: TGTGCCAGCTCACGGACAGGTTACGAGCAGTACTTC. It encodes CASSRTGYEQYF. The full variable domain, in which reference TRBV18 and TRBJ2-7 provide the parts outside the CDR3, is NAGVMQNPRHLVRRRGQEARLRCSPMKGHSHVYWYRQLPEEGLKFMVYLQKENIIDESGMPKERFSAEFPKEGPSILRIQQVVRGDSAAYFCASSRTGYEQYFGPGTRLTVT.

The V and J genes are TRBV2 and TRBJ2-1; D gene uncertain. CDR1 and CDR2 (germline): SNHLY, FYNNEI. V lost 7 bases to trimming and J lost 4 bases, with 14 bases between them. This CDR3 contains 14 residues. The CDR3 is CASTTEPMYNEQFF. CDR3 coding DNA: TGTGCCAGCACAACGGAGCCGATGTACAATGAGCAGTTCTTC.

The J gene is TRBJ2-3, the V gene TRBV19; the D gene is possibly TRBD1 (6 bases). V was trimmed by 6 bases and J by 0 bases, leaving 13 bases between them. The germline CDR1 and CDR2 sequences are LNHDA and SQIVND (reference sequence). The CDR3 loop spans 15 amino acids. The CDR3 loop is CASRNNRASTDTQYF. CDR3 DNA sequence: TGTGCCAGTAGGAATAACAGGGCCAGCACAGATACGCAGTATTTT. Full variable domain (rest looked up from reference TRBV19 and TRBJ2-3): DGGITQSPKYLFRKEGQNVTLSCEQNLNHDAMYWYRQDPGQGLRLIYYSQIVNDFQKGDIAEGYSVSREKKESFPLTVTSAQKNPTAFYLCASRNNRASTDTQYFGPGTRLTVL.

The rearrangement links TRBV4-1 to TRBJ1-3; TRBD1 is a possible D gene (6 bases). The CDR3 spans 15 residues. Trimming removed 4 bases from V and 4 bases from J, with 14 bases in between. CDR1 is MGHRA and CDR2 is YSYEKL in the germline V gene. CDR3 residues: CASSRQGLAGNTIYF. The DNA for the CDR3 is TGCGCCAGCAGCCGCCAGGGGTTGGCGGGAAACACCATATATTTT.

The J gene is TRBJ1-1, the V gene TRBV19; 10 nucleotides agree with TRBD1. The length of the CDR3 is 15 residues. The trim removed 5 bases at V and 3 bases at J, leaving 6 bases unmatched. Germline CDR1 is LNHDA and CDR2 is SQIVND (reference sequence). As DNA, the CDR3 is TGTGCCAGTAGTGTTTGGACAGGGGGGGACACTGAAGCTTTCTTT. The encoded protein is CASSVWTGGDTEAFF.

V gene TRBV5-4 combines with J gene TRBJ2-1; perhaps TRBD2 as D (6 bases). The CDR3 contains 14 residues. Germline CDR1 reads SGHNT; CDR2 reads YYREEE (reference sequence). Trimming took off 0 bases at V and 3 bases at J, with 7 bases between the two ends. This CDR3 reads CASSLGLGYNEQFF. The DNA for the CDR3 is TGTGCCAGCAGCTTGGGACTAGGCTACAATGAGCAGTTCTTC.